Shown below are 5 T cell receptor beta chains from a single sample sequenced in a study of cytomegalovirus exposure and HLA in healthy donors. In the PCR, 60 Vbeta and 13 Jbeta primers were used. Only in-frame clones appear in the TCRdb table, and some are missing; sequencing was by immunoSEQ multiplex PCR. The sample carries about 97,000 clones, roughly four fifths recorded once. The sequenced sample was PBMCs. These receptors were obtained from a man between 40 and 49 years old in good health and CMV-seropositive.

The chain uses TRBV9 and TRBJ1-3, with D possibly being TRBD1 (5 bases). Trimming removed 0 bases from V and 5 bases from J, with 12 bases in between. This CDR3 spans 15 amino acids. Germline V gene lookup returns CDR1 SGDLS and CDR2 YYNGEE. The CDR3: CASSVDGATRNTIYF. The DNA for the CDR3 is TGTGCCAGCAGCGTAGATGGGGCTACCAGAAACACCATATATTTT. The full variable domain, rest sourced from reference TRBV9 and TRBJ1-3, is DSGVTQTPKHLITATGQRVTLRCSPRSGDLSVYWYQQSLDQGLQFLIQYYNGEERAKGNILERFSAQQFPDLHSELNLSSLELGDSALYFCASSVDGATRNTIYFGEGSWLTVV.

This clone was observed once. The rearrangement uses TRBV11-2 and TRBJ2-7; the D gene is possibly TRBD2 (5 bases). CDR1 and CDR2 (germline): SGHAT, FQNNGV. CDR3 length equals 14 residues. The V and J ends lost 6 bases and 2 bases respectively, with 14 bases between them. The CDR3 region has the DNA TGTGCCAGCAGATCGACTATCCAGCCCTACGAGCAGTACTTC. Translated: CASRSTIQPYEQYF.

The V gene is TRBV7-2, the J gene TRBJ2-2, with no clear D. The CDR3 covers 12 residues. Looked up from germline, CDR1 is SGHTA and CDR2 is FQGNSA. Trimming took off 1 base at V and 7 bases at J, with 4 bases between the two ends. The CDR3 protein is CASSLDIGELFF. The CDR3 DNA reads TGTGCCAGCAGCTTAGATATCGGGGAGCTGTTTTTT.

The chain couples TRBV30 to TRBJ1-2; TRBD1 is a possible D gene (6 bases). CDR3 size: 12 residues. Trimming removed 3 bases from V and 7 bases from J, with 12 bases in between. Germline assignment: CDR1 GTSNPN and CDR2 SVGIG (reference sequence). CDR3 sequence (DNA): TGTGCCTGGAGCTACGACAGGTCTGGCTACACCTTC. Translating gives CAWSYDRSGYTF.

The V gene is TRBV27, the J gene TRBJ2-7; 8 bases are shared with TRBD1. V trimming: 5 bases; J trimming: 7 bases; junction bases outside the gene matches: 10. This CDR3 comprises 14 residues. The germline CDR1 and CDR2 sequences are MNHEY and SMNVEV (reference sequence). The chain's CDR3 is CASSPRTGSIEQYF. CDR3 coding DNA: TGTGCCAGCAGTCCGAGGACAGGGAGTATTGAGCAGTACTTC.